This T cell receptor (beta chain) was sequenced for a study of regulatory T cells in long-lasting Graves disease. As concerns this clonotype: The antigen is unknown.

With iRepertoire HTBI primers and Arm-PCR of CDR3 regions, TCR beta libraries were built. One entry per CDR3 protein results from TCRdb running MiXCR on the multiplex PCR reads. The data show 410,000 or so distinct CDR3 sequences, 15% seen once. Overall study findings and caveats: Whereas new patients shared some 970 public clonotypes, persistent patients shared more, at about 2,700.

Time point in this sample: newly diagnosed GD, antithyroid drugs for less than 3 months. Preparation of the TCR library used RNA extracted from PBMCs. The same data also contributed to another study, on T cells in Graves' hyperthyroidism and ophthalmopathy. That study reports: The HTBI primer set served for first-round RT-PCR of the TCR CDR3. Clonotypes that were expanded in thyroid above 0.001 mostly appeared in blood too. Researchers report that a 13 V-J model separated ophthalmopathy from stable hyperthyroidism.

The specimen comprised peripheral blood mononuclear cells (PBMCs), sampled at new diagnosis, from a patient treated with antithyroid drugs. This sequence was found in a woman in her twenties or thirties with Graves disease.

CDR3 in DNA: TGTGCCACCAGTGATCGCTCGGGTGGGGCGGGCTCCTACAATGAGCAGTTCTTC. Its protein is CATSDRSGGAGSYNEQFF. The V gene is TRBV24-1, the J gene TRBJ2-1; either TRBD1 or TRBD2 may fit D (5 bases each). CDR3 length: 18 residues. Germline V gives CDR1 KGHDR, CDR2 SFDVKD. V lost 3 bases and J 0 bases, leaving 17 bases between the germline ends.